Following are 27 T cell receptor beta chains from one sample sequenced in a study of T cell changes during pregnancy in multiple sclerosis. The assay was immunoSEQ multiplex PCR, and TCRdb's table has in-frame clones only and misses some. The sample has more than 20,000 clones; about 93% are singletons. This material consisted of CD8+ T cells from peripheral blood mononuclear cells, taken in the third trimester of pregnancy. These receptors all stem from a female donor with multiple sclerosis, enrolled in a pregnancy study.

This rearrangement joins TRBV5-1 to TRBJ2-1; 14 positions agree with TRBD2. The CDR3 covers 17 residues. V was pared by 3 bases and J by 0 bases, with 2 bases of the junction left unmatched. Germline values: CDR1 SGHRS, CDR2 YFSETQ. The CDR3 DNA is TGCGCCAGCAGCTCCGGGACTAGCGGGAGCTCCTACAATGAGCAGTTCTTC. Translation: CASSSGTSGSSYNEQFF.

The genes are TRBV7-7 and TRBJ1-1; 11 bases map to TRBD1. This CDR3 is built from 17 residues. With 5 bases clipped from V and 3 bases from J, the junction kept 11 bases outside the gene matches. The germline V gene encodes CDR1 SSHAT and CDR2 FNYEAQ (reference sequence). The DNA for the CDR3 is TGTGCCAGCAGCCAATGGAAAGAGGGACAGGGGGACACTGAAGCTTTCTTT. The encoded protein is CASSQWKEGQGDTEAFF.

The V and J genes are TRBV4-3 and TRBJ2-7, with a tentative D call TRBD1 (6 bases). Trimming pared 4 bases from V and 0 bases from J, leaving 10 bases between. The CDR3 extends over 14 amino acids. Germline V gene data show CDR1 as LGHNA and CDR2 as YSLEER. As DNA, the CDR3 is TGCGCCAGCAGCCCCGGACAGCCCTCCTACGAGCAGTACTTC. Translating gives CASSPGQPSYEQYF.

The chain employs TRBV7-8 and TRBJ1-1; a weak D match, TRBD1 (5 bases). The CDR3 is made up of 16 amino acids. Trimming took off 5 bases at V and 4 bases at J, with 20 bases between the two ends. The germline CDR1 and CDR2 sequences are SGHVS and FQNEAQ. The CDR3 nucleotides read TGTGCCAGCAGCCCGCGACGGGGGAGTCTGGTCACTGAAGCTTTCTTT. This codes for CASSPRRGSLVTEAFF.

The chain recombines TRBV19 with TRBJ2-2, with D hard to call. The CDR3 runs 13 residues. CDR1 is LNHDA, CDR2 SQIVND, per germline (reference sequence). Deletions cut 8 bases from V and 4 bases from J, with 11 bases between. CDR3 amino acids: CASLRFPTGELFF. Here the CDR3 DNA reads TGTGCCAGTCTGAGGTTCCCCACCGGGGAGCTGTTTTTT.

The rearrangement joins TRBV19 to TRBJ1-2; D is unclear. Trimming pared 5 bases from V and 1 base from J, leaving 17 bases between. CDR1 is LNHDA, CDR2 SQIVND, per germline (reference sequence). The CDR3 is 16 residues long. For the CDR3, the DNA is TGTGCCAGTAGTCCGCCCACCGGGGAGGATAACTATGGCTACACCTTC. It codes for CASSPPTGEDNYGYTF.

V usage is TRBV7-9 and J usage is TRBJ2-7; TRBD2 might be the D (6 bases). The CDR3 contains 15 residues. Germline V gene sequence: CDR1 SEHNR, CDR2 FQNEAQ (reference sequence). V lost 4 bases to trimming and J lost 6 bases, with 19 bases between them. CDR3: CASSSEFRDFGEQYF. The CDR3 bases are TGTGCCAGCAGCTCAGAATTCCGGGACTTCGGCGAGCAGTACTTC.

The chain carries TRBV27 and TRBJ1-5, with D tentatively TRBD1 (6 bases). The V gene lost 6 bases and the J gene lost 4 bases, with 16 bases spanning the gap. CDR1 and CDR2 (germline): MNHEY, SMNVEV (reference sequence). This CDR3 has 15 amino acids. The CDR3 region is CASSPSTGLNQPQHF. DNA of the CDR3: TGTGCCAGCAGCCCCTCGACAGGTTTAAATCAGCCCCAGCATTTT.

DNA for the CDR3: TGTGCCAGCAGCCTACAGGGTTTAGGACAGCCCCAGCATTTT. The encoded protein is CASSLQGLGQPQHF. The V gene is TRBV7-2, the J gene TRBJ1-5, with D possibly matching TRBD1 (6 bases). V was cut by 5 bases and J by 7 bases, with 15 bases left in between. The CDR3 is made up of 14 amino acids. Germline V lookup: CDR1 SGHTA, CDR2 FQGNSA.

This clone was observed once. The rearrangement uses TRBV6-6 and TRBJ1-1; weak D call: TRBD1 (5 bases). CDR1 is MNHNY, CDR2 SVGAGI, per germline (reference sequence). V lost 7 bases and J 1 base, leaving 16 bases between the germline ends. This CDR3 contains 15 residues. The chain's CDR3 is CASIPVGGGNTEAFF. Here the CDR3 DNA reads TGTGCCAGCATCCCCGTTGGGGGGGGGAACACTGAAGCTTTCTTT.

This sequence joins TRBV4-3 and TRBJ2-2; 7 bases map to TRBD1. CDR1 LGHNA and CDR2 YSLEER come from the germline V gene. The CDR3 is made up of 16 amino acids. V lost 4 bases to trimming and J lost 4 bases; unmatched junction nucleotides: 9. CDR3 protein: CASSLSDRWSTGELFF. As DNA, the CDR3 is TGCGCCAGCAGCCTTTCGGACAGGTGGAGCACCGGGGAGCTGTTTTTT.

This clone was picked up one time. V is TRBV27 and J is TRBJ2-1; D not resolved. This CDR3 has 14 amino acids. V was trimmed by 2 bases and J by 5 bases, leaving 10 bases between them. Per the germline V gene, CDR1 is MNHEY and CDR2 is SMNVEV (reference sequence). The CDR3 is CASSLRGLHNEQFF. The CDR3 bases are TGTGCCAGCAGTTTAAGAGGTTTACACAATGAGCAGTTCTTC.

The count of this clone is one. This chain joins TRBV19 and TRBJ2-7, with TRBD2 matching 7 bases. The V gene end was trimmed by 6 bases and the J gene end by 3 bases; junction bases not matched to a gene: 8. The CDR3 has 14 residues. The germline V gene encodes CDR1 LNHDA and CDR2 SQIVND (reference sequence). The CDR3 region has the DNA TGTGCCAGTAGCCCGGGACTACTCTTCTACGAGCAGTACTTC. This sequence encodes CASSPGLLFYEQYF.

The rearrangement joins TRBV27 to TRBJ1-1; maybe TRBD1 (6 bases). CDR1 is MNHEY, CDR2 SMNVEV, per germline (reference sequence). This CDR3 is 14 amino acids long. V was clipped by 6 bases and J by 4 bases, with 15 bases between them. The CDR3 DNA sequence: TGTGCCAGCAGCATCTCGGGGGGCGTCACTGAAGCTTTCTTT. This translates into CASSISGGVTEAFF.

This chain uses TRBV2 with TRBJ2-1, with D possibly being TRBD1 (7 bases). The germline V gene encodes CDR1 SNHLY and CDR2 FYNNEI. The CDR3 is 15 residues long. Trimming cost V 3 bases and J 3 bases, with 12 bases left between them. The CDR3 bases are TGTGCCAGCAGTGACCAGGGGGGACTCTACAATGAGCAGTTCTTC. Translating it yields CASSDQGGLYNEQFF.

The chain links TRBV6-1 to TRBJ2-7; D may be TRBD1 (5 bases). The CDR3 length is 16 residues. The germline V and J ends were trimmed by 0 bases and 0 bases, with 12 bases remaining between them. CDR1 is MNHNS, CDR2 SASEGT, per germline. The CDR3: CASSEAQDIASYEQYF. In DNA form, the CDR3 reads TGTGCCAGCAGTGAAGCCCAGGACATCGCCTCCTACGAGCAGTACTTC.

This clone was found once. The chain is built from TRBV19 and TRBJ1-2; 8 bases are shared with TRBD1. The CDR3 runs 14 residues. Germline V gene sequence: CDR1 LNHDA, CDR2 SQIVND (reference sequence). The ends lost 6 bases at V and 7 bases at J; junction bases unmatched: 10. The DNA of the CDR3 is TGTGCCAGTAGCCTGACTGGACAGGGTGGTGGCTACACCTTC. Amino acid sequence: CASSLTGQGGGYTF.

The rearrangement uses TRBV7-9 and TRBJ2-7, with 7 bases aligning to TRBD2. Germline CDR1 SEHNR, CDR2 FQNEAQ (reference sequence). This CDR3 is 12 amino acids long. J lost 5 bases, V lost 8 bases, and 6 bases had no gene match. The CDR3 region is CASGGEENEQYF. The CDR3 coding sequence is TGTGCCAGCGGGGGGGAAGAAAACGAGCAGTACTTC.

This clone is labeled as medium-sized. The chain has TRBV9 and TRBJ2-1; the match to TRBD1 covers 7 bases. Germline V gene sequence: CDR1 SGDLS, CDR2 YYNGEE. CDR3 length equals 16 residues. Trimming at V came to 2 bases and at J to 2 bases, leaving 7 bases not matched to a gene. This chain's CDR3 is CASSVAYRGPYNEQFF. As DNA, the CDR3 is TGTGCCAGCAGCGTGGCCTACAGGGGACCCTACAATGAGCAGTTCTTC.

V and J are TRBV5-1 and TRBJ2-3; no firm D call. V was cut by 3 bases and J by 0 bases, with 11 bases left in between. Germline CDR1 SGHRS, CDR2 YFSETQ. This CDR3 spans 15 amino acids. CDR3 DNA sequence: TGCGCCAGCAGCTCCTATAGTTTCAGCACAGATACGCAGTATTTT. It yields the protein CASSSYSFSTDTQYF.

CDR3 sequence reads: CASSLWGGLAREQFF. CDR3 bases: TGCGCCAGCAGCTTGTGGGGGGGACTAGCGAGGGAGCAGTTCTTC. The chain has TRBV5-1 and TRBJ2-1; 10 bases align to TRBD2. The junction had 8 bases not matched to a gene; V was cut back by 1 base and J by 10 bases. The CDR3 runs to 15 residues. CDR1 SGHRS and CDR2 YFSETQ come from the germline V gene.

This chain links TRBV7-9 with TRBJ2-6; the D gene is possibly TRBD2 (6 bases). Trimming took off 5 bases at V and 0 bases at J, with 20 bases between the two ends. CDR3 length: 19 residues. The V gene's germline CDR1 is SEHNR and CDR2 FQNEAQ (reference sequence). CDR3 sequence: CASSTTDGAGNSGANVLTF. DNA of the CDR3: TGTGCCAGCAGCACAACGGATGGGGCGGGGAACTCTGGGGCCAACGTCCTGACTTTC.

The chain combines TRBV29-1 with TRBJ1-2, with 9 bases aligning to TRBD1. The CDR3 extends over 14 amino acids. Unmatched junction bases numbered 14, after V lost 3 bases and J lost 12 bases. The germline V gene has CDR1 SQVTM and CDR2 ANQGSEA. The CDR3 sequence is CSVDVLGQGREHTF. The CDR3 DNA reads TGCAGCGTTGACGTATTGGGACAGGGCCGTGAGCACACCTTC. Filled out from reference TRBV29-1 and TRBJ1-2, the complete variable domain reads SAVISQKPSRDICQRGTSLTIQCQVDSQVTMMFWYRQQPGQSLTLIATANQGSEATYESGFVIDKFPISRPNLTFSTLTVSNMSPEDSSIYLCSVDVLGQGREHTFGSGTRLTVV.

V is TRBV27 and J is TRBJ1-1, with a tentative D call TRBD1 (6 bases). The germline V and J ends were trimmed by 5 bases and 4 bases, with 14 bases remaining between them. From germline, CDR1 is MNHEY and CDR2 SMNVEV (reference sequence). The CDR3 has 14 residues. CDR3 sequence: CASSEQGWGTEAFF. Here the CDR3 DNA reads TGTGCCAGCAGTGAACAGGGCTGGGGCACTGAAGCTTTCTTT.

The V call is TRBV6-6, the J call TRBJ1-1; no definite D call. V dropped 2 bases and J dropped 1 base, with 5 bases sitting between them. Germline CDR1 reads MNHNY; CDR2 reads SVGAGI (reference sequence). This CDR3 has 13 residues. The CDR3 loop reads CASSYTGNTEAFF. CDR3 DNA sequence: TGTGCCAGCAGTTACACGGGGAACACTGAAGCTTTCTTT.

The chain carries TRBV7-9 and TRBJ2-7, with TRBD1 identical over 9 bases. Trimming took 5 bases from V and 3 from J; bases not matched to a gene: 11. Per the germline V gene, CDR1 is SEHNR and CDR2 is FQNEAQ (reference sequence). This CDR3 is built from 16 residues. CDR3 in DNA: TGTGCCAGCAGCCCTTGGACAGGGGACAAACTCTACGAGCAGTACTTC. This translates into CASSPWTGDKLYEQYF. Combining the CDR3 with reference TRBV7-9 and TRBJ2-7 gives the whole variable domain DTGVSQNPRHKITKRGQNVTFRCDPISEHNRLYWYRQTLGQGPEFLTYFQNEAQLEKSRLLSDRFSAERPKGSFSTLEIQRTEQGDSAMYLCASSPWTGDKLYEQYFGPGTRLTVT.

This chain uses TRBV11-2 with TRBJ2-3, with D perhaps TRBD1 (6 bases). Germline V CDR1 and CDR2: SGHAT, FQNNGV. This CDR3 is built from 18 residues. The germline V and J ends were trimmed by 0 bases and 2 bases, with 18 bases remaining between them. The CDR3 here is CASSLDANRVHLTDTQYF. Here the CDR3 DNA reads TGTGCCAGCAGCTTAGACGCGAACAGGGTCCATCTCACAGATACGCAGTATTTT.